This record covers a single T cell receptor (beta chain). In its sample, this clonotype was seen a few times. Its cognate antigen has yet to be identified. Base qualities are missing; no much larger clone stands one base away. Ophthalmopathy patients had moderately to severely active disease, with a Clinical Activity Score of 3 or more, a NOSPECS grade of 4 or more, and a disease duration of less than 3 months. Exclusion was applied to patients with uncontrolled infections, other autoimmune diseases, pregnancy or lactation. Diagnoses relied on clinical symptoms, serum thyroxine and TRAb, thyroid ultrasound and orbital computed tomography. Ficoll-Paque density gradient centrifugation was used to isolate PBMCs from about 10 ml of fresh peripheral blood. Trizol reagent was used to extract total RNA, and RNA quality was then checked on an Agilent 2100 Bioanalyzer. The sample belongs to a study of T cells in Graves' hyperthyroidism and ophthalmopathy (dated by TCRdb to about 2019). Some background on the complete study: Peripheral blood was sampled at the time of initial diagnosis, prior to any treatment. To identify TCR V-J signatures that set the groups apart, the researchers used a discovery cohort of about a hundred patients, made up of 43 with Graves' ophthalmopathy and 57 with stable Graves' hyperthyroidism. Prospective prediction of ophthalmopathy was tested in an independent validation cohort of 18 to 20 hyperthyroidism patients and some 17 patients who later progressed to ophthalmopathy. The approximately 95 discovery patients were divided at random into training and test sets in a 7:3 ratio. Thyroid tissue and blood T-cell repertoires from roughly six Graves' hyperthyroidism patients were also compared in the study. After blood sampling, hyperthyroidism patients were treated with methimazole at a starting dose of 30 mg daily, and ophthalmopathy patients were treated with high-dose intravenous methylprednisolone. The paper describes TCR Vbeta CDR3 sequencing of 135 peripheral blood samples, made up of under 50 ophthalmopathy patients, 70 to 80 hyperthyroidism patients and about 17 progressor patients. The paper's findings and limits, for the study overall: In cross-validation, a model built on a 13 V-J signature told ophthalmopathy apart from stable hyperthyroidism with just under 90% sensitivity and approximately 84% specificity, and in testing the same model reached 80%/75%. No statistical method was used to set the sample size in advance, and investigators knew the group allocation. In validation, the model predicted progression to ophthalmopathy a median of roughly 6.2 months before onset, with approximately 71% sensitivity and just under 75% specificity. Most expanded thyroid clonotypes (frequency above 0.001) were also found in blood, which suggests that blood repertoires may mirror thyroid immune responses.

The TCR beta CDR3 regions were amplified from the RNA transcripts. The TCR CDR3 was subjected to a first round of RT-PCR using the HTBI primer set and the Qiagen OneStep RT-PCR kit. The libraries were constructed in a second round of multiplex PCR and then size-selected and purified. Paired-end sequencing of the libraries was performed with 100 bp reads on an Illumina HiSeq2000. The original methods were these. SOAPnuke was used to process the raw data, throwing out any read that contained adapters or uncalled bases, had a mean Phred below 15, or lacked an exact constant-primer or identifier match. COPE v1.2.5 was used to merge high-quality paired reads, and clonotypes were defined as unique nucleotide sequences. Clonotypes were aligned to IMGT TRBV, TRBD and TRBJ reference segments using MiTCR v1.1. The analysis included only V-J combinations with a frequency above 0.0001, which together covered roughly 99% of the repertoires. A TCS score was defined as the ratio between F50 (clonal expansion) and ExV (chaos), using BLOSUM62-based TCRdist between CDR3 peptides within each V-J. Welch's t-statistics and random forest reduced some 510 V-J features to roughly 13, which were used in a naive Bayes classifier (R e1071). TCRdb ran its own pipeline on the public reads, namely fastp trimming at Q25 and MiXCR clone calling, and kept in-frame beta chains. Here each entry gathers all rows of one CDR3 protein and keeps the most common genes and DNA. Here the V and J calls rest on TCRdb's processing, not on the authors' analysis. This sample comprises 490,000 or so distinct CDR3 sequences, about 22% of them detected only once. About 49% of the sample belongs to the ten largest clones.

V sheds 5 bases and J sheds 1 base, leaving 16 bases between their ends. For CDR1 and CDR2, the germline V gene (reference sequence) lists DFQATT and SNEGSKA. The CDR3 starts with the cysteine, ends with the phenylalanine, and has 15 residues. The sequence is cut down to CDR3 DNA, 45 bases in frame from base 1. The sequence joins TRBV20-1 to TRBJ2-3; 6 matching bases give a weak D call of TRBD2. This clonotype originated in a woman in her 70s with Graves' ophthalmopathy. The sequenced material came from blood. This receptor has the CDR3 CSARRGTPGTDTQYF. Read as DNA, the sequence is TGCAGTGCTCGTCGCGGGACTCCTGGCACAGATACGCAGTATTTT.